The clone carrying this T cell receptor (beta chain) was counted between two and nine times. This sample is drawn from a study of blood T cell repertoires in COVID-19. Study overall: Material from acute and convalescent COVID-19 was sourced from the United States, Italy and Spain. PBMCs, B-cell-depleted T cells, or T cells provided the cDNA or gDNA that made up the material.

The table came from immunoSEQ multiplex PCR; TCRdb's copy has only in-frame clones and leaves some out. The data show approximately 65,000 clones, with about 81% seen just once and about 15% held by the top ten. This receptor was obtained from a man aged 80 or over with acute or convalescent COVID-19. Sequenced input: peripheral blood.

The CDR3 is CASSLPLAGGAEQFF. CDR3 DNA sequence: TGTGCCAGCAGTTTGCCACTAGCGGGAGGGGCTGAGCAGTTCTTC. J is TRBJ2-1 and V is TRBV28; 13 nucleotides agree with TRBD2. The CDR3 contains 15 residues. V dropped 3 bases and J dropped 9; count of bases not matched to a gene: 5. Per germline, CDR1 MDHEN and CDR2 SYDVKM.